This T cell receptor (beta chain) came from a study of T cell repertoires in cytomegalovirus infection. Background on the study: Alongside well-studied HLA-B-restricted CMV epitopes, recently identified HLA-C-restricted CMV epitopes were also used. In public TCR beta signatures, there were indications of both CMV infection and matching HLA type.

TCRdb re-analysed the reads in MiXCR, keeping a single row per CDR3 protein. The sample carries roughly 990,000 distinct CDR3 sequences, roughly a third recorded once. The germline V gene has CDR1 SGHVS and CDR2 FNYEAQ. Unmatched junction bases numbered 10, after V lost 4 bases and J lost 4 bases. CDR3 length: 17 residues. Points on this clonotype: Its antigen is currently unknown.

The receptor comes from a human donor in good health (CMV status not recorded). Some clones in this sample may be carry-over from other donors' samples. The source material was cultured CD8+ T cells from PBMCs, sampled from culture after CMV antigen stimulation. This chain joins TRBV7-6 and TRBJ2-1, with TRBD2 identical over 10 bases. CDR3 region: CASSSPSGTSEYNEQFF. CDR3 DNA sequence: TGTGCCAGCAGCTCCCCTTCCGGGACTAGCGAGTACAATGAGCAGTTCTTC.